The next 7 T cell receptor beta chains were all read from a single sample in a study of T cell responses to AZD1222 COVID-19 vaccine. Produced via immunoSEQ multiplex PCR; TCRdb's table is partial and in-frame only. In the table there are 120,000 to 150,000 clones, about 87% of which are singletons. Sequencing used peripheral blood, obtained on day 0 of AZD1222 vaccination. Source of these receptors: an adult in good health.

This clone was found a few times. V and J are TRBV2 and TRBJ1-5, with 8 bases that match TRBD1. Germline V gives CDR1 SNHLY, CDR2 FYNNEI. The CDR3 consists of 17 residues. The V gene end was trimmed by 5 bases and the J gene end by 0 bases; junction bases not matched to a gene: 9. CDR3 nucleotides: TGTGCCAGCAGTAAGATCGGGGGACAGGATAGCAATCAGCCCCAGCATTTT. Its translation is CASSKIGGQDSNQPQHF.

This chain links TRBV11-2 with TRBJ2-7; either TRBD1 or TRBD2 may supply D (6 bases each). The CDR3 covers 13 residues. The germline gives CDR1 SGHAT, CDR2 FQNNGV. V lost 6 bases, J lost 4 bases, and 13 bases lay in between. CDR3 nucleotide sequence: TGTGCCAGCAGAAACGGGGGCGGGTACGAGCAGTACTTC. It specifies CASRNGGGYEQYF.

This chain links TRBV28 with TRBJ2-7; 8 nucleotides line up with TRBD1. Germline CDR1 and CDR2: MDHEN and SYDVKM. Unmatched junction bases numbered 4, after V lost 6 bases and J lost 0 bases. The CDR3 length is 14 residues. The CDR3 sequence: CASSAGGSSYEQYF. CDR3 bases: TGTGCCAGCAGCGCAGGGGGCAGCTCCTACGAGCAGTACTTC.

The J gene is TRBJ2-1, the V gene TRBV7-7, with TRBD2 identical over 7 bases. V gave up 5 bases and J gave up 5 bases; unmatched junction bases: 9. This CDR3 has 15 amino acids. Germline values: CDR1 SSHAT, CDR2 FNYEAQ (reference sequence). CDR3 sequence reads: CASSVASGAHNEQFF. As DNA, the CDR3 is TGTGCCAGCAGCGTTGCGAGCGGGGCCCACAATGAGCAGTTCTTC.

With respect to this clone: This specimen includes other DNA sequences encoding the same CDR3. J is TRBJ1-1 and V is TRBV18; tentatively, D is TRBD1 (5 bases). CDR1 KGHSH and CDR2 LQKENI come from the germline V gene. CDR3 length: 13 amino acids. V lost 4 bases, J lost 0 bases, and 6 bases lay in between. DNA for the CDR3: TGTGCCAGCTCACTGGGACTGAACACTGAAGCTTTCTTT. This translates into CASSLGLNTEAFF.

The V and J genes are TRBV19 and TRBJ1-2; 7 bases map to TRBD1. The V segment lost 2 bases and the J segment 2 bases; nucleotides outside the gene matches: 2. CDR1 is LNHDA and CDR2 is SQIVND in the germline V gene (reference sequence). The CDR3 consists of 14 residues. DNA for the CDR3: TGTGCCAGTAGTATAACGACAGGGAACTATGGCTACACCTTC. Translating it yields CASSITTGNYGYTF.

The chain links TRBV5-5 to TRBJ2-7; D is tentatively TRBD1 or TRBD2 (5 bases each). V lost 3 bases to trimming and J lost 2 bases, with 15 bases between them. The CDR3 spans 15 residues. Germline-derived CDR1 and CDR2 are SGHKS and YYEKEE (reference sequence). The CDR3 sequence: CASSSGLGQAYEQYF. The DNA of the CDR3 is TGTGCCAGCAGCTCTGGACTGGGGCAGGCCTACGAGCAGTACTTC. The entire variable domain, with the rest obtained from reference TRBV5-5 and TRBJ2-7, is as follows: DAGVTQSPTHLIKTRGQQVTLRCSPISGHKSVSWYQQVLGQGPQFIFQYYEKEERGRGNFPDRFSARQFPNYSSELNVNALLLGDSALYLCASSSGLGQAYEQYFGPGTRLTVT.